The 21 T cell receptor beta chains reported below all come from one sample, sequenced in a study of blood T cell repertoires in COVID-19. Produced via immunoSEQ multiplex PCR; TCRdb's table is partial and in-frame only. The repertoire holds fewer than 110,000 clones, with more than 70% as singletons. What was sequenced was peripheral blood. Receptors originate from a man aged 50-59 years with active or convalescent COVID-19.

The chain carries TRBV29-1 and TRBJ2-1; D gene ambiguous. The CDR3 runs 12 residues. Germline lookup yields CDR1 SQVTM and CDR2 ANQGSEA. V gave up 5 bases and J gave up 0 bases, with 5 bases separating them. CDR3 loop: CSVFSSYNEQFF. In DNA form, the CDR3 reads TGCAGCGTTTTTAGCTCCTACAATGAGCAGTTCTTC.

CDR3 sequence reads: CASSLIRTGLYNEQFF. The DNA for the CDR3 is TGTGCCAGCAGTTTAATCCGGACAGGGCTATACAATGAGCAGTTCTTC. V and J are TRBV27 and TRBJ2-1; TRBD1 matches 8 bases. The CDR3 consists of 16 residues. The germline V gene has CDR1 MNHEY and CDR2 SMNVEV (reference sequence). V shed 2 bases and J 4 bases; nucleotides not matched to a gene: 7.

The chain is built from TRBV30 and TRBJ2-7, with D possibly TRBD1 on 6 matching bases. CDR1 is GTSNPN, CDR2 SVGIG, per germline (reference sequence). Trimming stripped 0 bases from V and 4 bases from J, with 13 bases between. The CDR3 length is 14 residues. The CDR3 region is CAWSVQGVSYEQYF. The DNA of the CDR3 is TGTGCCTGGAGTGTACAGGGTGTTTCGTACGAGCAGTACTTC.

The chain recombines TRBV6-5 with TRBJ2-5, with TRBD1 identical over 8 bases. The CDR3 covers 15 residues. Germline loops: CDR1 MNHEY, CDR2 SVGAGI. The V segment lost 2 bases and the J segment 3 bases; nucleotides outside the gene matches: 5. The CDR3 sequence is CASSYGQGGEETQYF. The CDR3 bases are TGTGCCAGCAGTTACGGACAGGGCGGGGAAGAGACCCAGTACTTC.

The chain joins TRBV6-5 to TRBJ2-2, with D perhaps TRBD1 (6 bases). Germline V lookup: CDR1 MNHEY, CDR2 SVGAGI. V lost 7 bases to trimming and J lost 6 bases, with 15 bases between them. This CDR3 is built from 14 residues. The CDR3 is CASTSGGTPGELFF. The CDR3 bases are TGTGCCAGCACCTCGGGTGGGACACCCGGGGAGCTGTTTTTT.

CDR3 protein: CASRAPGTGTPYEQYF. The CDR3 nucleotides read TGTGCCAGCAGAGCTCCCGGGACAGGGACCCCCTACGAGCAGTACTTC. The V call is TRBV6-6, the J call TRBJ2-7; 9 bases map to TRBD1. Germline CDR1 is MNHNY and CDR2 is SVGAGI (reference sequence). V shed 6 bases and J 2 bases; nucleotides not matched to a gene: 11. CDR3 size: 16 residues.

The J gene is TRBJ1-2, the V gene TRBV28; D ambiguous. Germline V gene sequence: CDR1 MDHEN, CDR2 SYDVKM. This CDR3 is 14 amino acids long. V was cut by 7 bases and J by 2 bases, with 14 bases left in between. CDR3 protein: CASKVPRSNYGYTF. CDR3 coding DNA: TGTGCCAGCAAAGTACCCAGATCAAACTATGGCTACACCTTC.

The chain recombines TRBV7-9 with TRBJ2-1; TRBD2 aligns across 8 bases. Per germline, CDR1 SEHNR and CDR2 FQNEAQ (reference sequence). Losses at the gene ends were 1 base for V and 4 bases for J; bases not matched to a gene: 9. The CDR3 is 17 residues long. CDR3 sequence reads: CASSLGGSGTIYNEQFF. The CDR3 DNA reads TGTGCCAGCAGCTTAGGGGGTAGCGGGACTATTTACAATGAGCAGTTCTTC.

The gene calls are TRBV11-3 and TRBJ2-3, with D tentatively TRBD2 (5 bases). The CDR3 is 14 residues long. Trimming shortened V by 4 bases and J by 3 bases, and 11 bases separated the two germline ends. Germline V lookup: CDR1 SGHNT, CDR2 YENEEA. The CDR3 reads CASSYRGGTDTQYF. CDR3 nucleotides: TGTGCCAGCAGCTATCGGGGTGGTACAGATACGCAGTATTTT.

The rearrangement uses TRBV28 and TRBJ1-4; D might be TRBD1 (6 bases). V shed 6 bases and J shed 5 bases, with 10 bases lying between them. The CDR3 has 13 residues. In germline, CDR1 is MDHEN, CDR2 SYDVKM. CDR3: CASRATGNEKLFF. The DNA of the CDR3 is TGTGCCAGCAGGGCTACAGGGAATGAAAAACTGTTTTTT.

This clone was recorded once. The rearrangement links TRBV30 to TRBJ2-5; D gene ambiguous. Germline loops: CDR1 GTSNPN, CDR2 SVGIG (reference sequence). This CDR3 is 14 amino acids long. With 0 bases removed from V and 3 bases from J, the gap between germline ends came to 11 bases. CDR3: CAWSVLAEKETQYF. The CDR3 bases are TGTGCCTGGAGTGTACTGGCGGAAAAAGAGACCCAGTACTTC.

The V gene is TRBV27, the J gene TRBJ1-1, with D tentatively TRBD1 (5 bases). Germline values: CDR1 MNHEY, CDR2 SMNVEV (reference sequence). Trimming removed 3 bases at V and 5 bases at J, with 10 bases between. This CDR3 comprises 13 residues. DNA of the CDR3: TGTGCCAGCAGTTTTGCAGGGCGAACTGAAGCTTTCTTT. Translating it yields CASSFAGRTEAFF.

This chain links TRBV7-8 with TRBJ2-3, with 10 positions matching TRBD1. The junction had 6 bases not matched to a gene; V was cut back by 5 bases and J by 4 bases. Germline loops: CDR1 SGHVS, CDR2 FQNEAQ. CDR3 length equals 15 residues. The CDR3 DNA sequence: TGTGCCAGCAGCCCTACGGGACAGGGGTCAGATACGCAGTATTTT. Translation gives CASSPTGQGSDTQYF.

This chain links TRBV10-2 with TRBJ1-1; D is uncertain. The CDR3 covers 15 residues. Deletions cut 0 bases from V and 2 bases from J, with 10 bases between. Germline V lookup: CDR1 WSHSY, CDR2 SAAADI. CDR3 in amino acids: CASSESSPQNTEAFF. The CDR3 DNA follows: TGCGCCAGCAGTGAGTCGAGCCCGCAAAACACTGAAGCTTTCTTT.

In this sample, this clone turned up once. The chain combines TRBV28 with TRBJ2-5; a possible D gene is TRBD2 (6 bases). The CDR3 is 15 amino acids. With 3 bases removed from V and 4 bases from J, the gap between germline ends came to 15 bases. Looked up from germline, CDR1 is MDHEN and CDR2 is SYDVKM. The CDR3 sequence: CASSLGGTNGETQYF. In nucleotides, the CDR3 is TGTGCCAGCAGTTTGGGGGGTACCAACGGAGAGACCCAGTACTTC. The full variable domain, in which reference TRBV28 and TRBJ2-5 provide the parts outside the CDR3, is DVKVTQSSRYLVKRTGEKVFLECVQDMDHENMFWYRQDPGLGLRLIYFSYDVKMKEKGDIPEGYSVSREKKERFSLILESASTNQTSMYLCASSLGGTNGETQYFGPGTRLLVL.

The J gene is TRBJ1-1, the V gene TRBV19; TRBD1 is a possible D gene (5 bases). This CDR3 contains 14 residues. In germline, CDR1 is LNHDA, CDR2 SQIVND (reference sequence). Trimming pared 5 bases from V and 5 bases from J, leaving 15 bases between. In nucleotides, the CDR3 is TGTGCCAGTAGTCAACAGGCCCTGGGGACTGAAGCTTTCTTT. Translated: CASSQQALGTEAFF.

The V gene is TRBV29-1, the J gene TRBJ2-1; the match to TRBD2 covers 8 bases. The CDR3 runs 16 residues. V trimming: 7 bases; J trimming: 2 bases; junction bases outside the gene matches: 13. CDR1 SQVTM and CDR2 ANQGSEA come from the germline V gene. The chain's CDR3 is CSAPGGSGSPYNEQFF. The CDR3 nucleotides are TGCAGCGCTCCCGGGGGAAGCGGGAGTCCCTACAATGAGCAGTTCTTC.

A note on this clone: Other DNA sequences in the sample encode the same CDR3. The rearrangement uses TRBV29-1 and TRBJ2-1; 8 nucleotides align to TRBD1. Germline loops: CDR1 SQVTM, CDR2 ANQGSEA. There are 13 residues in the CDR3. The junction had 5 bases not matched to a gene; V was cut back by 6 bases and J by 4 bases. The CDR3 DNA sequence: TGCAGCGTCGCAGGGGGCACTTACAATGAGCAGTTCTTC. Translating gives CSVAGGTYNEQFF.

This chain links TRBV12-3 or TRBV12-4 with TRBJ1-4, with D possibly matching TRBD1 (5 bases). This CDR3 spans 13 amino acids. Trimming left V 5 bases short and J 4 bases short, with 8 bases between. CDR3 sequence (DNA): TGTGCCAGCAGTCCAGGGCATAATGAAAAACTGTTTTTT. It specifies CASSPGHNEKLFF.

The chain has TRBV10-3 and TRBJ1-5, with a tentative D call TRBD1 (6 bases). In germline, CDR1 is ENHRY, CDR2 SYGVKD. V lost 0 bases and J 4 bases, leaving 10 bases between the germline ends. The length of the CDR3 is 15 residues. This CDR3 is CAISESGQGNQPQHF. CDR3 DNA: TGTGCCATCAGTGAGTCGGGGCAGGGGAATCAGCCCCAGCATTTT.

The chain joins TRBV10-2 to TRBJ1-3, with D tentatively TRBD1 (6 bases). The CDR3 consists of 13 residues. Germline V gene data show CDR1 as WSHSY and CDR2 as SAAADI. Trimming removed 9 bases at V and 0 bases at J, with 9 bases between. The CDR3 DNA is TGCGCCAGTGCGACAGGCTCTGGAAACACCATATATTTT. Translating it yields CASATGSGNTIYF.